This T cell receptor beta chain was captured in a study of tumor and adjacent non-tumor tissue in lung cancer. On the study more broadly: Histology: 12 adenocarcinoma, a couple of squamous cell carcinoma, 1 small cell lung cancer.

The CDR3 extends over 14 amino acids. CDR1 and CDR2 (germline): MNHNS, SASEGT. The template was RNA from unsorted bulk tissue. A note on this clonotype: The germline gene is not matched at one end of the junction; a read error may be the cause.

TCRbeta libraries were built with three rounds of nested PCR, modified from ARM-PCR. TCRdb reprocessed the multiplex PCR reads with MiXCR, giving one entry per CDR3 protein. In the table there are under 100,000 distinct CDR3 sequences, 61% of which are singletons. The sample consisted of lung tumor tissue. The genes are TRBV6-1 and TRBJ2-3; a weak D match, TRBD2 (6 bases). The source is a man aged 65 to 79 with non-small cell lung cancer. The CDR3 reads CSSSYRETTDTQYF. The DNA of the CDR3 is TGTTCCAGCAGTTATCGGGAGACCACAGATACACAGTATTTT.